The 9 T cell receptor beta chains reported below all come from one sample, sequenced in a study of blood T cell repertoires in COVID-19. Profiling relied on immunoSEQ multiplex PCR, and the TCRdb table lists in-frame clones only, not all of them. The data hold just under 80,000 clones, with 80% to 90% observed a single time. The source material was peripheral blood. These receptors originate from a human donor in a cohort sampled during active COVID-19.

The rearrangement uses TRBV7-2 and TRBJ2-1; 12 positions agree with TRBD2. Germline values: CDR1 SGHTA, CDR2 FQGNSA. CDR3 size: 15 residues. V dropped 4 bases and J dropped 4; count of bases not matched to a gene: 2. CDR3 in DNA: TGTGCCAGCAGCTCCGGACTAGCGGGGTACAATGAGCAGTTCTTC. Its translation: CASSSGLAGYNEQFF.

For the CDR3, the DNA is TGTGCCAGTAGTATCGGGTGGGGAGACCACTATGGCTACACCTTC. Protein product: CASSIGWGDHYGYTF. The chain is built from TRBV19 and TRBJ1-2; no firm D call. The germline V gene has CDR1 LNHDA and CDR2 SQIVND (reference sequence). The V end was cut by 3 bases, the J end by 3 bases, with 14 bases between. The CDR3 spans 15 residues. Filled out from reference TRBV19 and TRBJ1-2, the complete variable domain reads DGGITQSPKYLFRKEGQNVTLSCEQNLNHDAMYWYRQDPGQGLRLIYYSQIVNDFQKGDIAEGYSVSREKKESFPLTVTSAQKNPTAFYLCASSIGWGDHYGYTFGSGTRLTVV.

The chain is built from TRBV6-4 and TRBJ2-3; TRBD2 agrees at 8 bases. CDR1 and CDR2 from the germline V gene are MRHNA and SNTAGT. This CDR3 region has 14 residues. The V and J ends lost 0 bases and 5 bases, in that order; junction bases with no gene match: 1. The CDR3 DNA sequence: TGTGCCAGCAGTGACTCTCGGGGGGGAGATACGCAGTATTTT. The encoded protein is CASSDSRGGDTQYF.

V gene TRBV9 combines with J gene TRBJ1-6, with 10 bases that match TRBD1. Trimming cost V 2 bases and J 10 bases; bases outside gene matches: 6. This CDR3 is built from 15 residues. The germline V gene encodes CDR1 SGDLS and CDR2 YYNGEE. The CDR3 bases are TGTGCCAGCAGCGTCGGGACAGGGGAAGACTCACCCCTCCACTTT. It translates to CASSVGTGEDSPLHF.

This clone was counted once. This chain's CDR3 is CASSPGQVNTEAFF. The CDR3 region has the DNA TGTGCCAGCTCACCAGGCCAGGTGAACACTGAAGCTTTCTTT. This chain joins TRBV18 and TRBJ1-1; D not resolved. CDR1 is KGHSH, CDR2 LQKENI, per germline. The V end lost 2 bases, the J end lost 0 bases, and 7 bases lay between the germline ends. This CDR3 spans 14 amino acids.

This chain joins TRBV6-1 and TRBJ2-7, with D perhaps matching TRBD2 (6 bases). The germline V gene encodes CDR1 MNHNS and CDR2 SASEGT. The germline V and J ends were trimmed by 4 bases and 2 bases, with 9 bases remaining between them. The CDR3 runs 13 residues. This chain's CDR3 is CASSGGTTYEQYF. CDR3 bases: TGTGCCAGCAGTGGCGGGACCACCTACGAGCAGTACTTC.

This clone occurred once. This sequence joins TRBV12-3 or TRBV12-4 and TRBJ2-7; D is unclear. V was cut by 3 bases and J by 4 bases, with 10 bases left in between. The CDR3 runs to 13 residues. The CDR3 DNA sequence: TGTGCCAGCAGTTTGTCCCGCCAGTACGAGCAGTACTTC. Translation: CASSLSRQYEQYF.

The chain couples TRBV5-1 to TRBJ2-1; 9 bases are a match to TRBD1. V dropped 4 bases and J dropped 2; count of bases not matched to a gene: 7. The CDR3 spans 16 residues. CDR1 is SGHRS, CDR2 YFSETQ, per germline. Here the CDR3 DNA reads TGCGCCAGCAGCCCCTTCGGACAGGGGACCTACAATGAGCAGTTCTTC. Translation: CASSPFGQGTYNEQFF.

The V and J genes are TRBV6-5 and TRBJ1-3; D is ambiguous. The ends were cut back, 6 bases at V and 8 bases at J, with 14 bases in the middle. Germline CDR1 is MNHEY and CDR2 is SVGAGI. The CDR3 extends over 13 amino acids. In nucleotides, the CDR3 is TGTGCCAGCAGCTCCAGACCCGAGGACACCATATATTTT. This translates into CASSSRPEDTIYF.